This T cell receptor beta chain was captured by sequencing in a study of blood T cells in healthy people across ages. The V and J ends lost 3 bases and 5 bases, in that order; junction bases with no gene match: 4. Germline V gene lookup returns CDR1 SGHRS and CDR2 YFSETQ. This CDR3 region has 14 residues. Each individual donor underwent a draw of about 11 milliliters of peripheral blood. Using a J-beta primer mix together with a sample-barcoded 5' primer, a second PCR was run for roughly 6 to 11 cycles. Using its own MiXCR run on the 5' RACE reads, TCRdb lists one record per CDR3 protein. Of around 1.1 million distinct CDR3 sequences listed, under 40% are singletons. About this clonotype: Its antigen is not known.

Study conclusions and caveats: Observed TCR beta diversity per million T cells went down as age went up. This fall followed a roughly linear course with age.

The sequencing input was blood. This chain joins TRBV5-1 and TRBJ1-1; 10 bases fit TRBD1. This receptor was identified in a man aged 18 to 30 in good health. CDR3 DNA sequence: TGCGCCAGCAGCTGGACAGGGGGACTGACTGAAGCTTTCTTT. The encoded protein is CASSWTGGLTEAFF.